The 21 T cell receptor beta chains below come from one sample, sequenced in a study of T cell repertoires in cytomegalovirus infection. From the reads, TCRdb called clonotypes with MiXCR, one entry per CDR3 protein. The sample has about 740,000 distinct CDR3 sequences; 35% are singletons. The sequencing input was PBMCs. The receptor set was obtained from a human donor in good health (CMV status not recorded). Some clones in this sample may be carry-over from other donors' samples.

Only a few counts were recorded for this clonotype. CDR3 sequence (DNA): TGTGCCAGCAGGGAGGACAGGGGGGTACACACTGAAGCTTTCTTT. This codes for CASREDRGVHTEAFF. J is TRBJ1-1 and V is TRBV25-1; 10 bases map to TRBD1. V lost 6 bases, J lost 3 bases, and 7 bases stayed unmatched. The CDR3 covers 15 residues. From germline, CDR1 is MGHDK and CDR2 SYGVNS.

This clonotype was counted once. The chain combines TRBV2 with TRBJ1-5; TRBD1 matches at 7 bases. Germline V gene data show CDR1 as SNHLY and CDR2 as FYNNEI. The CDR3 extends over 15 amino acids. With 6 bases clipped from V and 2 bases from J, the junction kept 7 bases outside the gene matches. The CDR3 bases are TGTGCCAGCAGAGACCGGGACAGAGGCAATCAGCCCCAGCATTTT. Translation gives CASRDRDRGNQPQHF.

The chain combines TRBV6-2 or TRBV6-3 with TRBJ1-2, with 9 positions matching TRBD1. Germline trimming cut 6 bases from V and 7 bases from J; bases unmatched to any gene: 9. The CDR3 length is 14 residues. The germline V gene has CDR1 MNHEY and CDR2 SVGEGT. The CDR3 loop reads CASSEPGQGSGYTF. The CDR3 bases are TGTGCCAGCAGCGAGCCCGGACAGGGGTCTGGCTACACCTTC.

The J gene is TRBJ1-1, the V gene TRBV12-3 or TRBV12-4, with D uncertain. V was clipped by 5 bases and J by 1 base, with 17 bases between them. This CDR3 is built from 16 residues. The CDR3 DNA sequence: TGTGCCAGCAGTCCGCAAGCAGGCACGAGGAACACTGAAGCTTTCTTT. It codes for CASSPQAGTRNTEAFF.

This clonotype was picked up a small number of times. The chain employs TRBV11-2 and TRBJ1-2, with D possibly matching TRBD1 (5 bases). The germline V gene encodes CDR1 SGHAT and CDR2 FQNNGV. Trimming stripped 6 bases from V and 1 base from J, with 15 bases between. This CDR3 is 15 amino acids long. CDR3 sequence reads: CASRHPGGLNYGYTF. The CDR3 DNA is TGTGCCAGCAGGCACCCGGGGGGACTTAACTATGGCTACACCTTC.

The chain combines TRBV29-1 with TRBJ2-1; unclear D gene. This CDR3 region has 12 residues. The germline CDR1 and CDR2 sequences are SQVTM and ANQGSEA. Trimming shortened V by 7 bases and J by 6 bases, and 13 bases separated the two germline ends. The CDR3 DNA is TGCAGCGCTAGGGTCCCCGGCAATGAGCAGTTCTTC. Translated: CSARVPGNEQFF.

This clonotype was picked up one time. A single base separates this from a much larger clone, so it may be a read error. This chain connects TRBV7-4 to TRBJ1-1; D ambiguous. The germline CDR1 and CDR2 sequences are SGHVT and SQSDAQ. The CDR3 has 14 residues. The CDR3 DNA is TGTGCCAGCAGCTTAGTTTCCGCGAACAATGAAGCTTTCTTT. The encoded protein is CASSLVSANNEAFF.

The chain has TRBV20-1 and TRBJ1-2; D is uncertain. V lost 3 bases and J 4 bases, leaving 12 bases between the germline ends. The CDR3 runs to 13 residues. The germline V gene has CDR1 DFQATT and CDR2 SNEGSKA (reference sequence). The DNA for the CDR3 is TGCAGTGCTAGGGGAATCGAGCTCTATGGCTACACCTTC. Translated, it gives CSARGIELYGYTF.

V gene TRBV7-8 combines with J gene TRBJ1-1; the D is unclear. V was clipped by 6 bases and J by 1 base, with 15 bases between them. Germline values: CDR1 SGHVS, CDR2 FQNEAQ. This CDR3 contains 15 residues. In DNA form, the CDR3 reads TGTGCCAGCAGAAGTGGACGGACTGAGAACACTGAAGCTTTCTTT. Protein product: CASRSGRTENTEAFF.

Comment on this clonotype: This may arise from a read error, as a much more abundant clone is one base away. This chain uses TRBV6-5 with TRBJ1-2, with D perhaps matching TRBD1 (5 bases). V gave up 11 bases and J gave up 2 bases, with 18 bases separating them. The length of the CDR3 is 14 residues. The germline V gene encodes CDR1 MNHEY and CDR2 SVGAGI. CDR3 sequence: CARTRAGWNYGYTF. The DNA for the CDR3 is TGTGCCCGCACCCGCGCAGGGTGGAACTATGGCTACACCTTC.

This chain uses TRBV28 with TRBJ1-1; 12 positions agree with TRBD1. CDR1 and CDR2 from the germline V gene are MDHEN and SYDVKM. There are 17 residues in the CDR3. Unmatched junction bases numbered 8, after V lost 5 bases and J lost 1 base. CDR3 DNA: TGTGCCAGCAGTCCCGGGACAGGGGGCTTGGGGAACACTGAAGCTTTCTTT. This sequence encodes CASSPGTGGLGNTEAFF.

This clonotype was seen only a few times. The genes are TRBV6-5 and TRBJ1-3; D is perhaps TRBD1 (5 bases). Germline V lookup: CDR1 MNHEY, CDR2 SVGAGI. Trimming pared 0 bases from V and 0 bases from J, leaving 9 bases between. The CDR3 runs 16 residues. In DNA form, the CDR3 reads TGTGCCAGCAGTTACTCCCAGGGCGTCTCTGGAAACACCATATATTTT. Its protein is CASSYSQGVSGNTIYF.

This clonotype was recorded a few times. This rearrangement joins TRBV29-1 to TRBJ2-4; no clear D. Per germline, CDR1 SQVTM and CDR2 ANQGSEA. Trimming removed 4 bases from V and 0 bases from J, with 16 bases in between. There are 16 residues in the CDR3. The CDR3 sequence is CSVVPGPPEAKNIQYF. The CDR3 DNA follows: TGCAGCGTTGTTCCCGGGCCGCCGGAAGCCAAAAACATTCAGTACTTC.

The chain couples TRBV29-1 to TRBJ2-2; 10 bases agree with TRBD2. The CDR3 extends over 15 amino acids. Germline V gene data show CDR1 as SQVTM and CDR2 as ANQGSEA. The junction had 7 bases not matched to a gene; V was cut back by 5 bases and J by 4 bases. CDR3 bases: TGCAGCGTTCGCTGGGCTAGCGGGAGCACCGGGGAGCTGTTTTTT. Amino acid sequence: CSVRWASGSTGELFF.

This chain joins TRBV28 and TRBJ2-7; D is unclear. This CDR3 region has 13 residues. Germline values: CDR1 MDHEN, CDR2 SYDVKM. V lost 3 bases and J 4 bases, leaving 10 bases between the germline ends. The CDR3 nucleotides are TGTGCCAGCAGTTTTCTCCCCTCTTACGAGCAGTACTTC. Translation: CASSFLPSYEQYF.

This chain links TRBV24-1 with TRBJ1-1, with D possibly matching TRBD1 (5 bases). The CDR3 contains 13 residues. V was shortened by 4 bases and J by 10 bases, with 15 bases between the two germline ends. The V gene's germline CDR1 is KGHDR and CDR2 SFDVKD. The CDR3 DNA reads TGTGCCACCAGTGACTCACCCGGGACGCGAGCTTTCTTT. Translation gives CATSDSPGTRAFF.

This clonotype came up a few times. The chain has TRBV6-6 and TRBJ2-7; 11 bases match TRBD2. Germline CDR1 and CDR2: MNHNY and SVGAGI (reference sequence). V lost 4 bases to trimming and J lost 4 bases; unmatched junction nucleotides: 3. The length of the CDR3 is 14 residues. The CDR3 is CASSSTSGTYEQYF. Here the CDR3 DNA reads TGTGCCAGCAGTTCGACTAGCGGGACATACGAGCAGTACTTC.

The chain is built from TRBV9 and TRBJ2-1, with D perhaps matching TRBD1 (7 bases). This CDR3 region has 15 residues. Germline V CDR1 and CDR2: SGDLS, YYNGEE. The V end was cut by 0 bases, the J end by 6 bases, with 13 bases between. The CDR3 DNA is TGTGCCAGCAGCGTAGTTCAGGGGGGAAGCAATGAGCAGTTCTTC. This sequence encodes CASSVVQGGSNEQFF.

CDR3: CASSLLAGGPLHEQFF. In DNA form, the CDR3 reads TGTGCCAGCAGCTTACTAGCGGGGGGGCCTTTACATGAGCAGTTCTTC. The chain joins TRBV7-9 to TRBJ2-1; 12 nucleotides match TRBD2. The junction had 7 bases not matched to a gene; V was cut back by 2 bases and J by 8 bases. Germline lookup yields CDR1 SEHNR and CDR2 FQNEAQ (reference sequence). The CDR3 totals 16 residues.

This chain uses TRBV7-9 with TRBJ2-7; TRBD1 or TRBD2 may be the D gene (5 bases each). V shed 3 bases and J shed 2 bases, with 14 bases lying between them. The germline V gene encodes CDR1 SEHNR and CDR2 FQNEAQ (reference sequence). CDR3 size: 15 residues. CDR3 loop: CASSFIRGGTYEQYF. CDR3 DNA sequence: TGTGCCAGCAGCTTTATTCGGGGCGGAACCTACGAGCAGTACTTC.

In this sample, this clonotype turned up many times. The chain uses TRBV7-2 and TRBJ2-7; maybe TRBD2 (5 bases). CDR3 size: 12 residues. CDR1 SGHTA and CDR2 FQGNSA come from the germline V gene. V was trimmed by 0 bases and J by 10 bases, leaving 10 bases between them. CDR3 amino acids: CASSLAGERQYF. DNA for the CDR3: TGTGCCAGCAGCTTAGCGGGAGAGAGACAGTACTTC.